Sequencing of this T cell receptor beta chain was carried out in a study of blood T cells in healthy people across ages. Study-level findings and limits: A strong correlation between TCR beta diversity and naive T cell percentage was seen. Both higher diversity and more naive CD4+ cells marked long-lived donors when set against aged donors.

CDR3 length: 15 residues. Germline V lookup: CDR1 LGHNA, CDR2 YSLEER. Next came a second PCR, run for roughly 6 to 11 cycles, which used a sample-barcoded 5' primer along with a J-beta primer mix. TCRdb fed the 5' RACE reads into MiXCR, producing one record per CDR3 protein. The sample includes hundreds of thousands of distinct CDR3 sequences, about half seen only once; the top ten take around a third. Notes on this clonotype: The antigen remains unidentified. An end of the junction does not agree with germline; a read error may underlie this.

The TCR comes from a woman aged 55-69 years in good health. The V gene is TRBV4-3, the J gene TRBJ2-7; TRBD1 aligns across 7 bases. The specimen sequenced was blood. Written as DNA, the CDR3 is TGCGCCAGCAGCGATACTGGGACAGCTTCCTACGAACAGTACTTC. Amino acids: CASSDTGTASYEQYF.